This TCR beta chain was profiled in a study of beta chain features in type 1 diabetes. Study-level background: The examined sorted cells totaled over 85,000,000 across samples.

Turning to this clone: What it binds is unknown.

The CDR3 spans 12 residues. V lost 4 bases and J 2 bases, leaving 5 bases between the germline ends. The V gene's germline CDR1 is MNHEY and CDR2 SVGAGI. Study outcomes and limitations: Within the patient group, naive, central memory and Treg TCRB repertoires appeared more similar to each other than within healthy donors. cDNA-based sequencing might over-represent cells highly expressing TCR. All four CD4+ subsets from Type 1 diabetes patients carried moderately but significantly shorter TCRB CDR3s.

Sequenced material consisted of expressed TCRB transcripts (all of the isolated RNA was reverse transcribed). Deep immunoSEQ sequencing covered naive, central memory and regulatory T cell samples. Data came from immunoSEQ multiplex PCR; TCRdb stores just in-frame clones and leaves some out. Seen here are some 640,000 clones, about an eighth observed once, and the top ten hold 0.035% to 0.04%. The clonotype comes from a man aged 18 to 29 with type 1 diabetes. The V gene is TRBV6-5, the J gene TRBJ1-2; D gene uncertain. Sequenced material: naive CD4+ T cells from blood. Here the CDR3 DNA reads TGTGCCAGCAGTTTCGAGAACTATGGCTACACCTTC. It specifies CASSFENYGYTF.